The T cell receptor (beta chain) described here comes from a study of control samples from healthy donors and cancer patients. TCRdb's copy holds only in-frame clones and misses some; the assay was immunoSEQ multiplex PCR. Of approximately 190,000 clones listed, over 80% are singletons. The CDR3 loop spans 14 amino acids. V was pared by 6 bases and J by 0 bases, with 9 bases between. Germline V lookup: CDR1 MNHEY, CDR2 SVGAGI. This sequence was found in a man aged 30-40 years in good health. This sequence joins TRBV6-5 and TRBJ1-3; tentative D call: TRBD1 (6 bases). Material for sequencing was blood. This CDR3 is CASSGGDSGNTIYF. The CDR3, as DNA: TGTGCCAGCAGCGGGGGCGACTCTGGAAACACCATATATTTT.